The present T cell receptor (beta chain) was sequenced within a study of cytomegalovirus exposure and HLA in healthy donors. For this clone: The target antigen is unknown.

The CDR3 is 16 residues long. The ends lost 0 bases at V and 0 bases at J; junction bases unmatched: 3. CDR1 is SGHNT, CDR2 YYREEE, per germline (reference sequence). Findings of the study overall: Highest at DRB1 and lowest at HLA-C, TCR association rates differed among HLA loci in a later analysis. High sensitivity and specificity were reportedly achieved when the classifier diagnosed cytomegalovirus status. HLA-A and HLA-B allele assignments for most subjects were reportedly predicted accurately using TCR beta sequences.

Primers included in the PCR were 60 Vbeta and 13 Jbeta primers. The method was immunoSEQ multiplex PCR; TCRdb's version includes in-frame clones alone and lacks a portion of them. Of approximately 80,000 clones in the sample, around 70% were seen once. The V call is TRBV5-4, the J call TRBJ2-1, with 7 bases that match TRBD1. The sequence was collected from a woman aged 40 to 49 in good health and CMV-seropositive. Sequencing was performed on PBMCs. The CDR3 coding sequence is TGTGCCAGCAGCTTGGGTCCAGGGGGCTCCTACAATGAGCAGTTCTTC. Residues: CASSLGPGGSYNEQFF.